This T cell receptor (beta chain) was sequenced in a study of blood T cells in healthy people across ages. General study findings and limits: Higher diversity, along with more naive CD4+ cells, distinguished long-lived donors from aged donors.

Germline-derived CDR1 and CDR2 are MNHEY and SVGAGI. J gave up 4 bases and V 6 bases, and 9 bases lay outside the gene matches. CDR3 size: 14 residues. Through a sample-barcoded 5' primer and a J-beta primer mix, a second PCR was run for roughly 6 to 11 cycles. TCRdb itself ran the 5' RACE reads through MiXCR, one entry per CDR3 protein. The sample yields approximately 850,000 distinct CDR3 sequences, around 43% seen once. Turning to this clonotype: The antigen remains unidentified.

Sequenced sample: blood. The chain couples TRBV6-5 to TRBJ2-7; 7 nucleotides agree with TRBD2. The TCR was taken from a man aged 55-75 years in good health. CDR3: CASRRGDYGYEQYF. For the CDR3, the DNA is TGTGCCAGCAGGCGAGGGGACTACGGATACGAGCAGTACTTC.